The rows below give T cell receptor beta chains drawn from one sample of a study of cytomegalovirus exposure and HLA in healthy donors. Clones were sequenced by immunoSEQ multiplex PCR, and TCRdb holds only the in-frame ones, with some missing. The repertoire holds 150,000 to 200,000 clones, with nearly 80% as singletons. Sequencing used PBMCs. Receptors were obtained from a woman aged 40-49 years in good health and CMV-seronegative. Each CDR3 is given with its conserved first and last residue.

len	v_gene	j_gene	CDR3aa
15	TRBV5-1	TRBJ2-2	CASSLEGLHTGELFF
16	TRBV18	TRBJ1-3	CASSPGGGATSNTIYF
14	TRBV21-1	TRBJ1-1	CASSKVHWGLAAFF
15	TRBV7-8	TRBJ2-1	CASNLQGVKYNEQFF
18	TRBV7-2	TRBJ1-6	CASRGTIAGQGDNSPLHF
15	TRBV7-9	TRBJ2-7	CASSRSGTGVYEQYF
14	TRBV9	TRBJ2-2	CASSINLRTRELFF
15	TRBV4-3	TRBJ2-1	CASSQDRLADNEQFF
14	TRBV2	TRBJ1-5	CASNFGGSNQPQHF
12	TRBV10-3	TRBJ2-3	CAIMSGTDTQYF
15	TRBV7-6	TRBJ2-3	CASSRSGGSTDTQYF